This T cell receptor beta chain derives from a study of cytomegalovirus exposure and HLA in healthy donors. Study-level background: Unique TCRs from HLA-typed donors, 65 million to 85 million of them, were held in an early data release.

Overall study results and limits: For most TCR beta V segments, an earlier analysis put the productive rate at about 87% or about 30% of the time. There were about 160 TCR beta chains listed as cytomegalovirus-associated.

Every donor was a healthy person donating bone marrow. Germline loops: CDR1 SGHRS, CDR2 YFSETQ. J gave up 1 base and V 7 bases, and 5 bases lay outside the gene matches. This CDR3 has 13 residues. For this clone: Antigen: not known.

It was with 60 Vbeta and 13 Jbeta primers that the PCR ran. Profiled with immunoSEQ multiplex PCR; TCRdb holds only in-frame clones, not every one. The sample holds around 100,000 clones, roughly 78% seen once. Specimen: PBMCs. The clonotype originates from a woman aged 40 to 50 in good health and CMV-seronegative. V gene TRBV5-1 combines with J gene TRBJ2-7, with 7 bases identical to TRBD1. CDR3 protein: CASSDRVSYEQYF. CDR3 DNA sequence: TGCGCCAGCTCCGACAGGGTATCCTACGAGCAGTACTTC.